This paragraph covers one TCR beta chain sequence. The data are from a study of cytomegalovirus exposure and HLA in healthy donors. The CDR3 is 15 amino acids. CDR1 is LNHNV and CDR2 is YYDKDF in the germline V gene (reference sequence). Trimming pared 8 bases from V and 3 bases from J, leaving 17 bases between. Use of 60 Vbeta and 13 Jbeta primers characterized the PCR. Produced via immunoSEQ multiplex PCR; TCRdb's table is partial and in-frame only. There are 150,000 to 200,000 clones in the sample; roughly 77% occur only once, and 1% lies in the top ten. Sequenced input: PBMCs. This chain uses TRBV15 with TRBJ1-5; a possible D gene is TRBD1 (5 bases). The receptor was derived from a woman in her fifties or sixties in good health and CMV-seropositive. Here the CDR3 reads CATRPSTGHNQPQHF. CDR3 bases: TGTGCCACCCGCCCTTCTACAGGCCACAATCAGCCCCAGCATTTT.